These 13 T cell receptor beta chains share one sample of origin, sequenced in a study of T cell repertoires in cytomegalovirus infection. Their target antigens are unknown. TCRdb redid the calling of the reads with MiXCR, one entry per CDR3 protein. The sample shows about 480,000 distinct CDR3 sequences, 25% to 35% of them seen only once. Sequenced here: cultured PBMCs, sampled from culture after CMV antigen stimulation. The receptor source for this set is a human donor in good health (CMV status not recorded). Some clones in this sample may be carry-over from other donors' samples.

For the CDR3, the DNA is TGTGCCAGCACCACCGAAGCGGGGAGGGCACAGTCAGTTATCTACAATGAGCAGTTCTTC. This sequence encodes CASTTEAGRAQSVIYNEQFF. This chain links TRBV6-2 or TRBV6-3 with TRBJ2-1; 7 bases map to TRBD2. The CDR3 has 20 amino acids. V lost 7 bases, J lost 3 bases, and 24 bases stayed unmatched. Germline-derived CDR1 and CDR2 are MNHEY and SVGEGT.

This clonotype was observed a few times. The chain is built from TRBV7-2 and TRBJ2-7; D gene unclear. Per germline, CDR1 SGHTA and CDR2 FQGNSA. This CDR3 is 12 amino acids long. V lost 2 bases to trimming and J lost 6 bases, with 8 bases between them. The CDR3 coding sequence is TGTGCCAGCAGCTTACAGGACGGCGAGCAGTACGTC. Protein: CASSLQDGEQYV.

The rearrangement links TRBV4-2 to TRBJ2-7; TRBD2 agrees at 11 bases. Trimming cost V 5 bases and J 6 bases; bases outside gene matches: 6. The CDR3 extends over 14 amino acids. From germline, CDR1 is LGHNA and CDR2 YNFKEQ. CDR3 protein: CASSYTGTSGEQYF. CDR3 coding DNA: TGTGCCAGCAGCTATACCGGGACTAGCGGCGAGCAGTACTTC.

At least ten counts were recorded for this clonotype. CDR3 in amino acids: CASRGVAGRSYEQYF. The CDR3 DNA reads TGTGCCAGCCGGGGGGTAGCGGGGAGATCCTACGAGCAGTACTTC. V gene TRBV12-3 or TRBV12-4 combines with J gene TRBJ2-7; TRBD2 matches 8 bases. The CDR3 has 15 residues. J gave up 1 base and V 8 bases, and 10 bases lay outside the gene matches.

V is TRBV3-1 and J is TRBJ1-5, with no clear D. The CDR3 extends over 14 amino acids. V lost 1 base to trimming and J lost 2 bases, with 6 bases between them. Germline V gives CDR1 LGHDT, CDR2 YNNKEL (reference sequence). The CDR3 DNA reads TGTGCCAGCAGCCAAGGAGCGGGCAATCAGCCCCAGCATTTT. The encoded protein is CASSQGAGNQPQHF.

The rearrangement joins TRBV7-9 to TRBJ2-7; TRBD2 agrees at 12 bases. CDR3 length equals 16 residues. V was pared by 5 bases and J by 1 base, with 6 bases of the junction left unmatched. In germline, CDR1 is SEHNR, CDR2 FQNEAQ (reference sequence). The CDR3 protein is CASSNPLAGGSYEQYF. The CDR3 region has the DNA TGTGCCAGCAGCAACCCCCTAGCGGGAGGGTCCTACGAGCAGTACTTC.

The CDR3 coding sequence is TGTGCCAGCAGCTTAAGGGAGTTCGGTGAGCAGTTCTTC. Translation: CASSLREFGEQFF. The chain uses TRBV7-6 and TRBJ2-1, with D perhaps TRBD2 (5 bases). CDR1 is SGHVS and CDR2 is FNYEAQ in the germline V gene. This CDR3 has 13 residues. V was shortened by 2 bases and J by 9 bases, with 11 bases between the two germline ends.

This clonotype was seen repeatedly, ten times or more. This rearrangement joins TRBV7-2 to TRBJ1-2; D is unresolved. Deletions cut 6 bases from V and 8 bases from J, with 10 bases between. The CDR3 is made up of 11 amino acids. Germline CDR1 and CDR2: SGHTA and FQGNSA. The CDR3 DNA is TGTGCCAGCAGTTCGTTGGGGGGCTACACCTTC. Its translation is CASSSLGGYTF.

This clonotype has just a few counts. The rearrangement joins TRBV24-1 to TRBJ2-1; 7 nucleotides line up with TRBD2. The V gene end was trimmed by 3 bases and the J gene end by 1 base; junction bases not matched to a gene: 11. The germline V gene encodes CDR1 KGHDR and CDR2 SFDVKD. This CDR3 is built from 18 residues. The CDR3 region is CATSDRLSHGRSYNEQFF. DNA of the CDR3: TGTGCCACCAGTGATCGACTTTCCCACGGGAGGTCCTACAATGAGCAGTTCTTC.

This clonotype was seen a few times. The chain links TRBV7-1 to TRBJ1-4; 9 positions agree with TRBD1. TRBV7-1 is annotated as an ORF whose role is uncertain. The CDR3 is 17 residues long. Trimming took 6 bases from V and 6 from J; bases not matched to a gene: 14. This chain's CDR3 is CASSLSRDRDRDEKLFF. The CDR3 region has the DNA TGTGCCAGCAGTCTGTCCCGGGACAGGGATCGAGATGAAAAACTGTTTTTT.

This sequence joins TRBV9 and TRBJ2-1; D is ambiguous. Germline CDR1 and CDR2: SGDLS and YYNGEE. The CDR3 runs 14 residues. With 2 bases removed from V and 5 bases from J, the gap between germline ends came to 11 bases. DNA for the CDR3: TGTGCCAGCAGCGTCCACACCTCTGACAATGAGCAGTTCTTC. This encodes CASSVHTSDNEQFF.

This clonotype appeared many times. The chain carries TRBV7-2 and TRBJ1-3; D perhaps matches TRBD1 (5 bases). The V gene's germline CDR1 is SGHTA and CDR2 FQGNSA. The CDR3 has 18 residues. V was clipped by 2 bases and J by 4 bases, with 21 bases between them. The CDR3 protein is CASSLNTGGVNLGNTIYF. CDR3 DNA: TGTGCCAGCAGCTTAAATACCGGGGGAGTCAATTTGGGAAACACCATATATTTT.

This clonotype was observed at least ten times. The rearrangement joins TRBV7-3 to TRBJ2-1, with 8 bases matching TRBD1. V was clipped by 2 bases and J by 3 bases; unmatched bases: 3. The germline gives CDR1 SGHTA, CDR2 FQGTGA. The CDR3 is 15 residues long. The CDR3 DNA is TGTGCCAGCAGCTTAGGGGGGACAGGCTACAATGAGCAGTTCTTC. It is translated as CASSLGGTGYNEQFF.